This T cell receptor beta chain was found in a study of blood T cell repertoires in COVID-19. On the study more broadly: T cells, B-cell-depleted T cells, or PBMCs supplied cDNA or gDNA.

Authors' data handling: Estimation of nucleated cell counts relied on the amplification of reference gene primers. Only in-frame clones appear in the TCRdb table, and some are missing; sequencing was by immunoSEQ multiplex PCR. V and J calls plus clone size are reproduced from that table; the DNA served to infer D and trimming. Altogether 250,000 to 300,000 clones are present, 85% to 90% being singletons, with the ten largest covering around 2%. Cohorts were assigned according to the clinical history that participants reported. CDR1 SGHVS and CDR2 FQNEAQ come from the germline V gene. This CDR3 spans 15 amino acids. The V end lost 1 base, the J end lost 0 bases, and 7 bases lay between the germline ends.

Input material: PBMCs or T cells enriched from blood (not recorded which). This receptor was obtained from a woman aged 55 to 70 in a cohort exposed to, infected with or recovered from COVID-19 (not recorded which). The V gene is TRBV7-8, the J gene TRBJ1-3; no clear D gene. This CDR3 is CASSLERVSGNTIYF. The DNA of the CDR3 is TGTGCCAGCAGCTTAGAGAGGGTCTCTGGAAACACCATATATTTT.